Shown below are 14 T cell receptor beta chains from a single sample sequenced in a study of OX40 agonist ivuxolimab in advanced cancers. Only in-frame clones appear in the TCRdb table, and some are missing; sequencing was by immunoSEQ multiplex PCR. The sample lists some 64,000 clones, about 90% occurring once. This sample comprised CD4+ or CD8+ T cells sorted from blood, obtained in a trial of the OX40 agonist ivuxolimab. These receptors came from an adult with an advanced solid tumor such as melanoma, head and neck, liver or kidney cancer.

This clone appeared once. This chain connects TRBV7-9 to TRBJ2-1; tentative D call: TRBD2 (6 bases). There are 16 residues in the CDR3. The V gene's germline CDR1 is SEHNR and CDR2 FQNEAQ (reference sequence). Trimming took off 0 bases at V and 2 bases at J, with 11 bases between the two ends. CDR3 in DNA: TGTGCCAGCAGCTTAGCGGGAGGCTTCGCCTACAATGAGCAGTTCTTC. Its protein is CASSLAGGFAYNEQFF.

The rearrangement links TRBV9 to TRBJ1-1; TRBD1 might be the D (5 bases). Germline lookup yields CDR1 SGDLS and CDR2 YYNGEE. The CDR3 contains 14 residues. The ends were cut back, 0 bases at V and 1 base at J, with 7 bases in the middle. The CDR3 sequence is CASSVAGENTEAFF. For the CDR3, the DNA is TGTGCCAGCAGCGTAGCGGGGGAGAACACTGAAGCTTTCTTT.

J is TRBJ1-2 and V is TRBV9; TRBD1 is a possible D gene (6 bases). This CDR3 region has 17 residues. V was shortened by 0 bases and J by 0 bases, with 15 bases between the two germline ends. The germline V gene encodes CDR1 SGDLS and CDR2 YYNGEE. As DNA, the CDR3 is TGTGCCAGCAGCGTAGGGGCAGGGGCAAACCCTAACTATGGCTACACCTTC. It is translated as CASSVGAGANPNYGYTF.

The genes are TRBV30 and TRBJ1-3; TRBD1 agrees at 7 bases. This CDR3 region has 18 residues. V lost 1 base, J lost 0 bases, and 12 bases stayed unmatched. Germline assignment: CDR1 GTSNPN and CDR2 SVGIG (reference sequence). CDR3 sequence (DNA): TGTGCCTGGAGTGGACTTAACAGGGGTCATAGCTCTGGAAACACCATATATTTT. Its translation: CAWSGLNRGHSSGNTIYF.

The V call is TRBV7-9, the J call TRBJ2-1, with 7 bases matching TRBD2. J was trimmed by 0 bases and V by 3 bases; bases with no gene match: 2. Germline loops: CDR1 SEHNR, CDR2 FQNEAQ (reference sequence). The CDR3 has 15 amino acids. DNA of the CDR3: TGTGCCAGCAGCTTCGGGACTATCTCCTACAATGAGCAGTTCTTC. Its translation is CASSFGTISYNEQFF.

The chain combines TRBV11-2 with TRBJ1-1; the D gene is possibly TRBD1 (5 bases). Germline CDR1 reads SGHAT; CDR2 reads FQNNGV. Trimming pared 1 base from V and 0 bases from J, leaving 15 bases between. The CDR3 spans 17 residues. CDR3: CASSLGGTGEMNTEAFF. As DNA, the CDR3 is TGTGCCAGCAGCTTAGGGGGGACGGGCGAAATGAACACTGAAGCTTTCTTT.

The CDR3 DNA reads TGTGCCAGCAGCTTGCCAGGGGCTGAAGCTTTCTTT. Amino acids: CASSLPGAEAFF. The chain has TRBV5-4 and TRBJ1-1, with a tentative D call TRBD1 (6 bases). The CDR3 sequence is 12 residues long. Trimming took 1 base from V and 6 from J, leaving 7 bases between them. Germline V gene sequence: CDR1 SGHNT, CDR2 YYREEE (reference sequence).

The CDR3 region is CASRQTGRNQPQHF. The CDR3 coding sequence is TGTGCCAGCAGACAGACAGGACGCAATCAGCCCCAGCATTTT. The chain combines TRBV6-5 with TRBJ1-5; a weak D match, TRBD1 (6 bases). Germline loops: CDR1 MNHEY, CDR2 SVGAGI. The ends were cut back, 6 bases at V and 2 bases at J, with 11 bases in the middle. The CDR3 sequence is 14 residues long.

This clone was seen just once. The chain couples TRBV6-5 to TRBJ1-3; D uncertain. Germline values: CDR1 MNHEY, CDR2 SVGAGI. This CDR3 comprises 14 residues. V lost 2 bases, J lost 4 bases, and 9 bases lay in between. The DNA for the CDR3 is TGTGCCAGCAGTTACGACCGGCCAGGAAACACCATATATTTT. Translation gives CASSYDRPGNTIYF.

In nucleotides, the CDR3 is TGTGCCAGCAGCCGAGGGGGAGATGGCTACACCTTC. Its translation: CASSRGGDGYTF. This sequence joins TRBV7-9 and TRBJ1-2, with D perhaps TRBD1 (6 bases). V was pared by 5 bases and J by 6 bases, with 10 bases between. Germline V gene data show CDR1 as SEHNR and CDR2 as FQNEAQ (reference sequence). The CDR3 extends over 12 amino acids.

The count of this clone is one. The chain uses TRBV2 and TRBJ2-2, with 12 nucleotides matching TRBD1. The CDR3 contains 15 residues. Germline V gene lookup returns CDR1 SNHLY and CDR2 FYNNEI. V gave up 8 bases and J gave up 6 bases; unmatched junction bases: 7. The CDR3 DNA follows: TGTGCCAGCTCTTGGGACAGGGGGCATTCCGGGGAGCTGTTTTTT. It specifies CASSWDRGHSGELFF.

The V gene is TRBV7-8, the J gene TRBJ2-7, with 8 bases aligning to TRBD2. In germline, CDR1 is SGHVS, CDR2 FQNEAQ. CDR3 length: 17 amino acids. V lost 6 bases and J lost 5; bases outside the gene matches: 18. CDR3 region: CASSSQPPASGRDEQYF. The CDR3 nucleotides are TGTGCCAGCAGTTCACAACCCCCCGCTAGCGGGCGGGACGAGCAGTACTTC. Complete variable domain (other parts from reference TRBV7-8 and TRBJ2-7): GAGVSQSPRYKVAKRGQDVALRCDPISGHVSLFWYQQALGQGPEFLTYFQNEAQLDKSGLPSDRFFAERPEGSVSTLKIQRTQQEDSAVYLCASSSQPPASGRDEQYFGPGTRLTVT.

This sequence joins TRBV12-5 and TRBJ2-2, with 8 bases lining up with TRBD1. Germline lookup yields CDR1 LGHNT and CDR2 FRNRAP. The CDR3 has 16 residues. Germline trimming cut 7 bases from V and 5 bases from J; bases unmatched to any gene: 12. CDR3 DNA sequence: TGTGCTAGTGACCGAACGCAGGGGGCCCTTACCGGGGAGCTGTTTTTT. Residues: CASDRTQGALTGELFF.

The chain joins TRBV30 to TRBJ1-1; D ambiguous. This CDR3 has 11 residues. From germline, CDR1 is GTSNPN and CDR2 SVGIG (reference sequence). Trimming shortened V by 0 bases and J by 5 bases, and 4 bases separated the two germline ends. The CDR3 spells CAWSVGTEAFF. CDR3 nucleotide sequence: TGTGCCTGGAGTGTCGGGACTGAAGCTTTCTTT.